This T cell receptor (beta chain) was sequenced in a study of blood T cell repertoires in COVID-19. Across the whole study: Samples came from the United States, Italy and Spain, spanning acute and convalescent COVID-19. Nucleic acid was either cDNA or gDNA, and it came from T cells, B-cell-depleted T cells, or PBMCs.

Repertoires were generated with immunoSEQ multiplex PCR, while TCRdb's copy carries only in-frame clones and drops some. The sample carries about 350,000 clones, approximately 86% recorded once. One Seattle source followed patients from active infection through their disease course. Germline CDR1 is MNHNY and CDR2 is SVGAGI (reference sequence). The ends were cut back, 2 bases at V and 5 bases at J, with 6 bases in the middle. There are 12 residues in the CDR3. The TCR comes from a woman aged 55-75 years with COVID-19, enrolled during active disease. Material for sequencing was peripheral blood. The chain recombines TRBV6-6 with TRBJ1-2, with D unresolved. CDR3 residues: CASSYAPYGYTF. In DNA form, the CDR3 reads TGTGCCAGCAGTTACGCGCCTTATGGCTACACCTTC.